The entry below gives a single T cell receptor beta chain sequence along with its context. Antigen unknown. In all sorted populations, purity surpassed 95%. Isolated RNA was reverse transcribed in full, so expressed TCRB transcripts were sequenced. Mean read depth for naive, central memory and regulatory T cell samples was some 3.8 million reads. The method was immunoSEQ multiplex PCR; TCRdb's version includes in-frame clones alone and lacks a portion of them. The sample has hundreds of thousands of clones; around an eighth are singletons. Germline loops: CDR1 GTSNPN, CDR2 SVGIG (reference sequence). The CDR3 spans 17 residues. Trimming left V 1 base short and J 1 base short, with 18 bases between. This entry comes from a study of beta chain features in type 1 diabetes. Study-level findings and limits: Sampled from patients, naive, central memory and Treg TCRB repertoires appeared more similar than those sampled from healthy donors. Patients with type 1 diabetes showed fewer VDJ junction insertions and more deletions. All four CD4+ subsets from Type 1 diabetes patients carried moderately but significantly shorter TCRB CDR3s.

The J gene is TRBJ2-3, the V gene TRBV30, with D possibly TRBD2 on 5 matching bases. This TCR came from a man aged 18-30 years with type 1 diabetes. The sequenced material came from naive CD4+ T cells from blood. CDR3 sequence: CAWSGSLILGGTDTQYF. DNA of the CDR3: TGTGCCTGGAGTGGGAGTTTGATCCTGGGAGGCACAGATACGCAGTATTTT.